These T cell receptor beta chains were read from a single sample in a study of T cells in Graves' hyperthyroidism and ophthalmopathy. TCRdb independently ran MiXCR on the multiplex PCR reads; one entry per CDR3 protein. This sample has a few hundred thousand distinct CDR3 sequences, with approximately 17% found just once. Sequencing input: blood. Receptor source: an older woman with Graves' ophthalmopathy. The CDR3 runs from the conserved cysteine through the conserved F or W. A D gene is named only where the DNA matches it firmly. A row's size may be missing; if present it is once, few, many or a size class.

J gene: TRBJ2-4
clone size: many
V gene: TRBV7-9
D gene: -
CDR3 protein: CASSGTTVAKNIQYF
CDR3 DNA: TGTGCCAGCAGCGGAACGACAGTAGCCAAAAACATTCAGTACTTC

J gene: TRBJ2-7
clone size: many
V gene: TRBV7-9
D gene: -
CDR3 protein: CASLLNEAEQYF
CDR3 DNA: TGTGCCAGCCTGCTCAACGAGGCCGAGCAGTACTTC

J gene: TRBJ2-7
clone size: -
V gene: TRBV20-1
D gene: -
CDR3 protein: CSASGSEQYF
CDR3 DNA: TGCAGTGCTAGCGGCTCCGAGCAGTACTTC

J gene: TRBJ2-2
clone size: -
V gene: TRBV25-1
D gene: TRBD2
CDR3 protein: CASSDPSTSGANTGELFF
CDR3 DNA: TGTGCCAGCAGTGATCCCTCGACTAGCGGGGCGAACACCGGGGAGCTGTTTTTT

J gene: TRBJ2-1
clone size: many
V gene: TRBV12-3/TRBV12-4
D gene: -
CDR3 protein: CASTPVRSQPYNEQFF
CDR3 DNA: TGTGCCAGCACCCCAGTACGCAGCCAGCCCTACAATGAGCAGTTCTTC

J gene: TRBJ1-2
clone size: many
V gene: TRBV7-2
D gene: -
CDR3 protein: CASSLLTGGRNYGYTF
CDR3 DNA: TGTGCCAGCAGCTTACTCACGGGGGGACGCAACTATGGCTACACCTTC

J gene: TRBJ1-5
clone size: -
V gene: TRBV19
D gene: -
CDR3 protein: CASGLGYSNQPQHF
CDR3 DNA: TGTGCCAGCGGCCTGGGCTATAGCAATCAGCCCCAGCATTTT

J gene: TRBJ1-2
clone size: -
V gene: TRBV6-5
D gene: TRBD1
CDR3 protein: CASKRDRANYGYTF
CDR3 DNA: TGTGCCAGCAAAAGAGACAGGGCTAACTATGGCTACACCTTC

J gene: TRBJ2-2
clone size: many
V gene: TRBV7-2
D gene: -
CDR3 protein: CASSLVDFGGSGELFF
CDR3 DNA: TGTGCCAGCAGCTTAGTGGATTTTGGCGGGTCCGGGGAGCTGTTTTTT

J gene: TRBJ2-5
clone size: few
V gene: TRBV6-1
D gene: TRBD1
CDR3 protein: CASSGGTGFRYF
CDR3 DNA: TGTGCCAGCAGTGGGGGGACAGGGTTTCGGTACTTC

J gene: TRBJ2-1
clone size: many
V gene: TRBV2
D gene: -
CDR3 protein: CASSEGFDEQFF
CDR3 DNA: TGTGCCAGCAGTGAAGGTTTTGATGAGCAGTTCTTC

J gene: TRBJ1-1
clone size: many
V gene: TRBV9
D gene: -
CDR3 protein: CASSSPGRLDTEAFF
CDR3 DNA: TGTGCCAGCAGCTCCCCGGGAAGACTCGACACTGAAGCTTTCTTT

J gene: TRBJ2-7
clone size: few
V gene: TRBV10-3
D gene: -
CDR3 protein: CAISDPGAGFEQYF
CDR3 DNA: TGTGCCATCAGTGACCCCGGGGCGGGTTTTGAGCAGTACTTC

J gene: TRBJ1-6
clone size: many
V gene: TRBV12-3/TRBV12-4
D gene: -
CDR3 protein: CASSPPPGASYNSPLHF
CDR3 DNA: TGTGCCAGCAGTCCTCCGCCGGGGGCATCCTATAATTCACCCCTCCACTTT

J gene: TRBJ1-5
clone size: many
V gene: TRBV20-1
D gene: TRBD1
CDR3 protein: CSAKDRVDQPQHF
CDR3 DNA: TGCAGTGCGAAAGACAGGGTTGATCAGCCCCAGCATTTT

J gene: TRBJ2-1
clone size: -
V gene: TRBV19
D gene: TRBD1
CDR3 protein: CASETGTGLNEQFF
CDR3 DNA: TGTGCCAGCGAAACCGGGACAGGCCTCAATGAGCAGTTCTTC

J gene: TRBJ2-2
clone size: -
V gene: TRBV6-2/TRBV6-3
D gene: TRBD1
CDR3 protein: CASSYGEGQGPEELFF
CDR3 DNA: TGTGCCAGCAGTTACGGCGAGGGACAGGGCCCTGAGGAGCTGTTTTTT

J gene: TRBJ1-2
clone size: few
V gene: TRBV3-2
D gene: -
CDR3 protein: CASTLGQFYGYTF
CDR3 DNA: TGTGCCAGCACCCTAGGACAGTTTTATGGCTACACCTTC

J gene: TRBJ2-1
clone size: many
V gene: TRBV7-3
D gene: -
CDR3 protein: CASSLLAGSGDNEQFF
CDR3 DNA: TGTGCCAGCAGCTTATTAGCCGGGAGTGGAGACAATGAGCAGTTCTTC

J gene: TRBJ2-7
clone size: -
V gene: TRBV30
D gene: TRBD2
CDR3 protein: CAWSGGLAGYEQYF
CDR3 DNA: TGTGCCTGGAGTGGGGGACTAGCGGGATACGAGCAGTACTTC

J gene: TRBJ2-2
clone size: many
V gene: TRBV19
D gene: -
CDR3 protein: CASSMGRANTGELFF
CDR3 DNA: TGTGCCAGTAGTATGGGAAGGGCGAACACCGGGGAGCTGTTTTTT

J gene: TRBJ1-5
clone size: few
V gene: TRBV5-1
D gene: -
CDR3 protein: CASSQAPTGRVFNQPQHF
CDR3 DNA: TGCGCCAGCAGCCAAGCACCAACTGGCAGGGTTTTCAATCAGCCCCAGCATTTT

J gene: TRBJ2-7
clone size: many
V gene: TRBV27
D gene: -
CDR3 protein: CASSPLDRDYEQYF
CDR3 DNA: TGTGCCAGCAGTCCACTGGACAGAGACTACGAGCAGTACTTC

J gene: TRBJ2-7
clone size: -
V gene: TRBV6-1
D gene: -
CDR3 protein: CASRTPWGEQYF
CDR3 DNA: TGTGCCAGCAGGACACCCTGGGGCGAGCAGTACTTC

J gene: TRBJ2-7
clone size: -
V gene: TRBV6-2/TRBV6-3
D gene: -
CDR3 protein: CASSPPSKDEQYF
CDR3 DNA: TGTGCCAGCAGTCCCCCCTCTAAGGACGAGCAGTACTTC

J gene: TRBJ2-7
clone size: many
V gene: TRBV30
D gene: TRBD1
CDR3 protein: CAWSVQGAGEQYF
CDR3 DNA: TGTGCCTGGAGTGTGCAGGGGGCAGGCGAGCAGTACTTC

J gene: TRBJ2-5
clone size: many
V gene: TRBV12-3/TRBV12-4
D gene: TRBD1
CDR3 protein: CASSPQGVPQKETQYF
CDR3 DNA: TGTGCCAGCAGTCCCCAGGGGGTACCCCAGAAAGAGACCCAGTACTTC